This T cell receptor beta chain was recorded in a study of blood T cells in healthy people across ages. About the study: Per two T cells, about one barcoded beta molecule was captured through template switching.

Combining a sample-barcoded 5' primer with a J-beta primer mix, a second PCR ran for about 7 to 12 cycles. CDR3-containing paired-end reads numbered at least 3 million in each sample. TCRdb ran MiXCR on the 5' RACE reads and lists one entry per CDR3 protein. The data show approximately 780,000 distinct CDR3 sequences, roughly 24% seen once. This clonotype was counted between two and nine times. The data also belong to a second study, concerning T cells of mothers and their children. This second study notes: The study found slightly higher but non-significant overlap in related versus unrelated mother-child pairs.

This TCR was recovered from a boy aged 10-17 years in good health. Sequenced sample: blood.

The CDR3 region is CASSQDITGEEYGYTF. CDR3 bases: TGCGCCAGCAGCCAAGATATTACAGGGGAGGAATATGGCTACACCTTC. The V call is TRBV4-1, the J call TRBJ1-2; 7 bases agree with TRBD1. The CDR3 is 16 residues long. V lost 0 bases to trimming and J lost 5 bases; unmatched junction nucleotides: 9. Germline CDR1 and CDR2: MGHRA and YSYEKL.